One and the same sample provided the 27 T cell receptor beta chains below, sequenced in a study of molecular identifiers for immune sequencing clone quantification. From the PCR reads, TCRdb called clonotypes with MiXCR, one entry per CDR3 protein. The sample consists of around 460,000 distinct CDR3 sequences, around a fifth of them appearing once. What was sequenced was naive CD8+ T cells from blood, with Jurkat cell RNA spiked in. Subset in this sample: FACS-sorted CD8+CD4-CCR7+CD45RA+ naive T cells. All receptors derive from a human donor in good health. Some libraries in this study had Jurkat cell RNA spiked in.

On this clonotype itself: A read error may be the cause here, since a much bigger clone is one base away. The V gene is TRBV4-3, the J gene TRBJ2-7, with 11 nucleotides matching TRBD2. CDR1 is LGHNA, CDR2 YSLEER, per germline. The CDR3 covers 15 residues. CDR3 sequence (DNA): TGCGCCGGCAGCCAAAATAGCGGGAGGGCCAGGGAGCAGTACTTC. It yields the protein CAGSQNSGRAREQYF.

The chain employs TRBV11-2 and TRBJ1-1, with D possibly being TRBD1 (5 bases). CDR3 length: 13 residues. Looked up from germline, CDR1 is SGHAT and CDR2 is FQNNGV. Trimming left V 6 bases short and J 6 bases short, with 14 bases between. Here the CDR3 reads CASSLIGAPEAFF. DNA of the CDR3: TGTGCCAGCAGTCTCATCGGGGCACCTGAAGCTTTCTTT.

The chain joins TRBV12-3 or TRBV12-4 to TRBJ1-5; TRBD1 aligns across 8 bases. This CDR3 contains 15 residues. The V gene end was trimmed by 4 bases and the J gene end by 3 bases; junction bases not matched to a gene: 5. Here the CDR3 DNA reads TGTGCCAGCAGTTCGACAGGGGTCTACAATCAGCCCCAGCATTTT. This encodes CASSSTGVYNQPQHF.

With regard to this clonotype: Just one base apart from a much larger clone, this may be a read error. This rearrangement joins TRBV9 to TRBJ1-2; D call uncertain. CDR1 and CDR2 (germline): SGDLS, YYNGEE. This CDR3 is 16 amino acids long. In nucleotides, the CDR3 is TGTGCCTGCAGCCTAGAGGCTATCGACGGAGGCTATGGCTACACCTTC. The encoded protein is CACSLEAIDGGYGYTF.

A note on this clonotype: A much larger clone is a single base away; this may be a read error. This is likely a read error, given that the CDR3 carries no conserved phenylalanine or tryptophan at its end. CDR3 DNA sequence: TGTGCCAGCCTGGGGGGCACTGAAGCTTTCTCT. Translating gives CASLGGTEAFS. The V call is TRBV6-5, the J call TRBJ1-1; possibly TRBD1 for D (5 bases). The CDR3 is made up of 11 amino acids. V dropped 8 bases and J dropped 4 bases, with 8 bases sitting between them. The V gene's germline CDR1 is MNHEY and CDR2 SVGAGI.

This clonotype was seen ten or more times. V and J are TRBV10-3 and TRBJ2-6; D uncertain. CDR3 length: 16 residues. The V gene lost 8 bases and the J gene lost 0 bases, with 14 bases spanning the gap. Germline loops: CDR1 ENHRY, CDR2 SYGVKD. CDR3 DNA: TGTGCCATCCGGTCTGTTTTAAGCTCTGGGGCCAACGTCCTGACTTTC. It codes for CAIRSVLSSGANVLTF.

The rearrangement links TRBV30 to TRBJ2-5, with D possibly matching TRBD1 (6 bases). V shed 0 bases and J shed 1 base, with 18 bases lying between them. CDR1 is GTSNPN and CDR2 is SVGIG in the germline V gene (reference sequence). CDR3 length equals 17 residues. DNA for the CDR3: TGTGCCTGGAGTGTAAGGCAGGGGTTAATCCTCCAAGAGACCCAGTACTTC. Translation gives CAWSVRQGLILQETQYF.

A few counts support this clonotype. The chain has TRBV27 and TRBJ1-5; possible D gene TRBD1, 5 bases. The CDR3 is made up of 15 amino acids. Between the trimmed V and J ends, which lost 0 bases and 5 bases, there was a span of 11 bases. CDR1 is MNHEY and CDR2 is SMNVEV in the germline V gene (reference sequence). The CDR3 is CASSLSRQTHQPQHF. CDR3 nucleotides: TGTGCCAGCAGTTTATCCAGACAGACACATCAGCCCCAGCATTTT.

With regard to this clonotype: A single base separates this from a much larger clone, so it may be a read error. The chain has TRBV29-1 and TRBJ1-1, with D perhaps TRBD1 (6 bases). The germline V and J ends were trimmed by 3 bases and 11 bases, with 13 bases remaining between them. The CDR3 loop spans 11 amino acids. The V gene's germline CDR1 is SQVTM and CDR2 ANQGSEA. CDR3 DNA sequence: TGCAGCGTTGAGAGGGAAGGGGGGGCTTTCTTT. Amino acid sequence: CSVEREGGAFF.

Regarding this clonotype: This sequence may be a read error, since a much larger clone differs from it by one base. The chain combines TRBV20-1 with TRBJ2-3; 8 bases fit TRBD2. Germline V gene sequence: CDR1 DFQATT, CDR2 SNEGSKA (reference sequence). The length of the CDR3 is 15 residues. Losses at the gene ends were 1 base for V and 5 bases for J; bases not matched to a gene: 8. In DNA, the CDR3 is TGCAGTGCTAGAGGTCTGCGGGAGGTGGGAGATACGCAGTATTTT. It encodes CSARGLREVGDTQYF.

This clonotype was picked up many times. CDR3 DNA: TGTGCCAGCAGCGTAAAAGGGGGCACAGATACGCAGTATTTT. Translating gives CASSVKGGTDTQYF. The J gene is TRBJ2-3, the V gene TRBV9, with TRBD1 as a possible D gene (5 bases). CDR1 is SGDLS, CDR2 YYNGEE, per germline. This CDR3 is 14 amino acids long. V lost 1 base, J lost 1 base, and 7 bases lay in between.

Comment on this clonotype: This may come from a read error, since a much larger clone is one base off. The chain links TRBV7-8 to TRBJ1-3; D is ambiguous. CDR3 size: 15 residues. Germline CDR1 SGHVS, CDR2 FQNEAQ. The CDR3 nucleotides read TGTGCCGGCAGCTCCCAGGCGGCGACGGGAAACACCATATATTTT. Translated, it gives CAGSSQAATGNTIYF. Looking up the rest from reference TRBV7-8 and TRBJ1-3 gives the full variable domain: GAGVSQSPRYKVAKRGQDVALRCDPISGHVSLFWYQQALGQGPEFLTYFQNEAQLDKSGLPSDRFFAERPEGSVSTLKIQRTQQEDSAVYLCAGSSQAATGNTIYFGEGSWLTVV.

V usage is TRBV6-2 or TRBV6-3 and J usage is TRBJ1-5, with 7 bases aligning to TRBD1. The CDR3 totals 19 residues. Trimming took 0 bases from V and 4 from J; bases not matched to a gene: 15. Germline V gene lookup returns CDR1 MNHEY and CDR2 SVGEGT. The CDR3 DNA reads as TGTGCCAGCAGTTACTCGAGCGGGACAGAAGCCTCGGATAATCAGCCCCAGCATTTT. Its translation is CASSYSSGTEASDNQPQHF.

The V call is TRBV20-1, the J call TRBJ2-7; 8 bases match TRBD2. V gave up 0 bases and J gave up 3 bases; unmatched junction bases: 7. Germline CDR1 is DFQATT and CDR2 is SNEGSKA (reference sequence). The CDR3 loop spans 15 amino acids. The CDR3 loop is CSARDRAGGLYEQYF. CDR3 DNA sequence: TGCAGTGCTAGAGATAGGGCGGGGGGCCTCTACGAGCAGTACTTC.

This clonotype has ten or more counts. The chain uses TRBV7-6 and TRBJ2-2; D may match TRBD1 or TRBD2 (5 bases each). V lost 1 base, J lost 6 bases, and 15 bases lay in between. This CDR3 is 16 amino acids long. In germline, CDR1 is SGHVS, CDR2 FNYEAQ. The CDR3 loop reads CASSLGFEGMAGELFF. CDR3 DNA: TGTGCCAGCAGCTTAGGTTTCGAGGGGATGGCCGGGGAGCTGTTTTTT.

This clonotype was observed a few times. V is TRBV19 and J is TRBJ1-5; weak D call: TRBD1 (5 bases). Germline V lookup: CDR1 LNHDA, CDR2 SQIVND (reference sequence). The V gene lost 4 bases and the J gene lost 3 bases, with 10 bases spanning the gap. This CDR3 comprises 14 residues. This CDR3 is CASSNAGYNQPQHF. CDR3 nucleotide sequence: TGTGCCAGTAGTAATGCAGGGTACAATCAGCCCCAGCATTTT. Based on the CDR3 plus reference TRBV19 and TRBJ1-5, the full variable domain is DGGITQSPKYLFRKEGQNVTLSCEQNLNHDAMYWYRQDPGQGLRLIYYSQIVNDFQKGDIAEGYSVSREKKESFPLTVTSAQKNPTAFYLCASSNAGYNQPQHFGDGTRLSIL.

Note on this clonotype: This sequence may be a read error, since a much larger clone differs from it by one base. This chain joins TRBV7-9 and TRBJ2-3; D is unclear. The V gene lost 8 bases and the J gene lost 5 bases, with 14 bases spanning the gap. Germline V gene sequence: CDR1 SEHNR, CDR2 FQNEAQ (reference sequence). This CDR3 region has 13 residues. CDR3 sequence reads: CASGPPVEDTQYF. The CDR3 DNA reads as TGTGCCAGCGGCCCCCCAGTGGAAGATACGCAGTATTTT.

The chain couples TRBV5-1 to TRBJ2-7, with 11 bases lining up with TRBD2. This CDR3 region has 17 residues. The germline gives CDR1 SGHRS, CDR2 YFSETQ. V lost 2 bases to trimming and J lost 2 bases; unmatched junction nucleotides: 9. CDR3 bases: TGCGCCAGCAGCTTAACTAGCGGGGGTGGTAACGCCTACGAGCAGTACTTC. It codes for CASSLTSGGGNAYEQYF.

There are a few counts of this clonotype. The chain couples TRBV6-2 or TRBV6-3 to TRBJ2-3; TRBD2 matches at 10 bases. CDR1 and CDR2 (germline): MNHEY, SVGEGT. V lost 6 bases to trimming and J lost 4 bases; unmatched junction nucleotides: 13. CDR3 length equals 17 residues. The CDR3 bases are TGTGCCAGCAGCCGCCGGGTGAGCGGGAGGGCCCCAGATACGCAGTATTTT. Translation gives CASSRRVSGRAPDTQYF.

This clonotype was found many times. The gene calls are TRBV28 and TRBJ1-4; D uncertain. Trimming removed 5 bases at V and 4 bases at J, with 14 bases between. CDR3 length: 15 amino acids. Germline-derived CDR1 and CDR2 are MDHEN and SYDVKM. The CDR3 nucleotides are TGTGCCAGCAGTCTGAGGATAGAGAGTAATGAAAAACTGTTTTTT. This encodes CASSLRIESNEKLFF.

This clonotype appeared many times. The gene calls are TRBV28 and TRBJ1-6, with unresolved D. CDR3 length equals 11 residues. CDR1 MDHEN and CDR2 SYDVKM come from the germline V gene. V lost 4 bases to trimming and J lost 14 bases, with 9 bases between them. The CDR3 loop is CASSSLGTLHF. The CDR3 DNA reads TGTGCCAGCAGTTCCCTTGGAACCCTCCACTTT. Full variable domain (remainder filled in from reference TRBV28 and TRBJ1-6): DVKVTQSSRYLVKRTGEKVFLECVQDMDHENMFWYRQDPGLGLRLIYFSYDVKMKEKGDIPEGYSVSREKKERFSLILESASTNQTSMYLCASSSLGTLHFGNGTRLTVT.

To note about this clonotype: Being one base from a much bigger clone, this may be a read error. CDR3 coding DNA: TGCGCCAGCTACTCAGGGTGGGATACCACAGATACGCAGTTTTTT. Translating it yields CASYSGWDTTDTQFF. This chain connects TRBV5-1 to TRBJ2-3; D is perhaps TRBD1 (5 bases). The germline gives CDR1 SGHRS, CDR2 YFSETQ. The CDR3 is 15 residues long.

As for this clonotype: This may be a read error: a much more frequent sequence differs by one nucleotide. The chain joins TRBV4-3 to TRBJ2-4, with D possibly matching TRBD2 (6 bases). The CDR3 consists of 17 residues. The germline V gene has CDR1 LGHNA and CDR2 YSLEER. V lost 4 bases and J lost 1, with 17 bases in between. The CDR3 nucleotides read TGCGCCAGCAGCCGAGAATGGGAGGCTGTGGCCAAAAACATTCAGTACTTC. Amino acids: CASSREWEAVAKNIQYF.

Remarks on this clonotype: This could be a read error, since a much larger clone is one nucleotide away. The chain has TRBV4-2 and TRBJ2-7; D may be TRBD1 or TRBD2 (6 bases each). Germline V gene sequence: CDR1 LGHNA, CDR2 YNFKEQ. Trimming took off 7 bases at V and 5 bases at J, with 18 bases between the two ends. This CDR3 is built from 14 residues. The CDR3 spells CASNPAGGGNEQYF. For the CDR3, the DNA is TGTGCCAGCAACCCTGCCGGGGGCGGCAACGAGCAGTACTTC.

To note about this clonotype: A read error is possible here, since a much larger clone lies one base away. The chain employs TRBV7-9 and TRBJ2-7; tentatively, D is TRBD1 (6 bases). The CDR3 spans 15 residues. The germline V and J ends were trimmed by 4 bases and 6 bases, with 19 bases remaining between them. Looked up from germline, CDR1 is SEHNR and CDR2 is FQNEAQ (reference sequence). Written as DNA, the CDR3 is TGTGCCAGCAGCTGGGCGGCAGGGGCGATTGGCGAGCAGTACTTC. It is translated as CASSWAAGAIGEQYF.

This clonotype was observed at least ten times. The rearrangement uses TRBV6-2 or TRBV6-3 and TRBJ1-2, with D unresolved. The CDR3 is 13 amino acids. CDR1 is MNHEY and CDR2 is SVGEGT in the germline V gene. Trimming pared 2 bases from V and 4 bases from J, leaving 8 bases between. The CDR3 DNA reads TGTGCCAGCAGTTACGGTAGTCTCTATGGCTACACCTTC. This codes for CASSYGSLYGYTF.

This clonotype was found a few times. The rearrangement links TRBV30 to TRBJ1-1; perhaps TRBD1 as D (5 bases). Germline V gene data show CDR1 as GTSNPN and CDR2 as SVGIG (reference sequence). This CDR3 region has 14 residues. Trimming pared 4 bases from V and 6 bases from J, leaving 18 bases between. The CDR3 DNA sequence: TGTGCCTGGAAAATCCCCCAGGGTTTCGCTGAAGCTTTCTTT. Its protein product is CAWKIPQGFAEAFF. The complete variable domain, with remaining parts taken from reference TRBV30 and TRBJ1-1, reads SQTIHQWPATLVQPVGSPLSLECTVEGTSNPNLYWYRQAAGRGLQLLFYSVGIGQISSEVPQNLSASRPQDRQFILSSKKLLLSDSGFYLCAWKIPQGFAEAFFGQGTRLTVV.